This T cell receptor beta chain was captured by sequencing in a study of Ad26.COV2.S vaccination and SARS-CoV-2 variants. The repertoire was sequenced with immunoSEQ multiplex PCR; TCRdb's copy has only in-frame clones and lacks some. The data contain some 180,000 clones, about 83% of them singletons. CDR1 is SGHAT, CDR2 FQNNGV, per germline. CDR3 length: 16 amino acids. Trimming left V 2 bases short and J 1 base short, with 14 bases between. The material was peripheral blood, obtained after recovery from COVID-19. The receptor was isolated from a human donor who had recovered from COVID-19. The chain combines TRBV11-2 with TRBJ1-1; no reliable D call. The CDR3, as DNA: TGTGCCAGCAGCTTATTTTCACGAGAAACGAACACTGAAGCTTTCTTT. Translated, it gives CASSLFSRETNTEAFF.